These T cell receptor beta chains were read from a single sample in a study of cytomegalovirus exposure and HLA in healthy donors. Generated by immunoSEQ multiplex PCR, the TCRdb table keeps only in-frame clones and is missing some. The data hold around 120,000 clones, with 65% to 80% observed a single time. Sequencing input: PBMCs. These receptors were collected from a man in his sixties in good health and CMV-seropositive. Both conserved end residues are trimmed from each CDR3.

v_gene,j_gene,CDR3aa
TRBV5-1,TRBJ2-5,ASSFFGTQGETQY
TRBV28,TRBJ2-1,ASRSRDTYNEQF
TRBV5-6,TRBJ2-2,ASSPGQRTGELF
TRBV4-1,TRBJ2-4,ASSQDLTGGKNIQY
TRBV5-5,TRBJ2-7,ASSPGVDRLYEQY
TRBV27,TRBJ2-7,ASSLSLAGVYEQY
TRBV2,TRBJ2-3,ASSTRQGGTDTQY
TRBV6-5,TRBJ2-7,ASSYRDGSSYEQY
TRBV25-1,TRBJ1-1,ASRAKGVGLSTEAF
TRBV5-1,TRBJ1-3,TSSLRGPSGNTIY
TRBV5-1,TRBJ1-1,ASSPTGVNTEAF
TRBV30,TRBJ1-2,ASLNGDFSYGYT
TRBV2,TRBJ2-7,ASSEGWSGSSLYEQY
TRBV27,TRBJ2-7,ASSPWGGEQY
TRBV11-2,TRBJ2-5,ASSLEGRGYQETQY
TRBV11-2,TRBJ2-5,ASSLQLETQY
TRBV29-1,TRBJ2-6,SVVGVSGANVLT
TRBV9,TRBJ1-3,ASSGGEAGRNTIY
TRBV5-1,TRBJ1-6,ASSLDRYSPLH
TRBV27,TRBJ1-5,ASSLNRVSQPQH
TRBV5-4,TRBJ2-3,ASSKKRGARDTQY
TRBV28,TRBJ2-4,ASSRPETKNSQY
TRBV11-2,TRBJ2-7,ASSPGTRTYEQY
TRBV6-1,TRBJ1-2,ASSYTAYGYT
TRBV2,TRBJ2-1,ARSTSGVSYNEQF
TRBV9,TRBJ1-2,ASSGDSYGYT
TRBV2,TRBJ2-6,ASSPGQGLPGANGLT
TRBV5-1,TRBJ2-1,ASRLAGGSSYNEQF
TRBV6-6,TRBJ2-5,ASSRGLQETQY
TRBV6-6,TRBJ2-7,ASSPPTGEQY
TRBV6-5,TRBJ2-6,ASSYNRAGANVLT
TRBV7-6,TRBJ2-5,ASSAPAGLQETQY
TRBV9,TRBJ2-1,ASSVAPHQGVGNEQF